One and the same sample provided the 6 T cell receptor beta chains below, sequenced in a study of PD-1 blockade in classical Hodgkin lymphoma. Time point described: cycle 4 day 1 (C4D1), after six to seven weeks of nivolumab. Relapse was seen in all patients after autologous stem cell transplantation, and brentuximab vedotin exposure was variable. Clones were sequenced by immunoSEQ multiplex PCR, and TCRdb holds only the in-frame ones, with some missing. This sample carries tens of thousands of clones, about three quarters of them seen once, and the ten largest clones take roughly 35%. This material consisted of peripheral blood mononuclear cells (PBMCs), taken before the fourth cycle of nivolumab. These receptor sequences come from a human donor with classical Hodgkin lymphoma.

This clone has more than one count but fewer than ten. This chain joins TRBV14 and TRBJ1-6; D gene unclear. Trimming cost V 2 bases and J 9 bases, with 17 bases left between them. There are 16 residues in the CDR3. Germline V gene data show CDR1 as SGHDN and CDR2 as FVKESK. The CDR3 loop reads CASSQSDNGERSPLHF. The CDR3 coding sequence is TGTGCCAGCAGCCAATCAGATAACGGTGAGCGTTCACCCCTCCACTTT.

This chain connects TRBV28 to TRBJ2-7; D might be TRBD1 (6 bases). Trimming pared 2 bases from V and 0 bases from J, leaving 8 bases between. The CDR3 covers 14 residues. The germline V gene has CDR1 MDHEN and CDR2 SYDVKM. CDR3 in DNA: TGTGCCAGCAGTTTAACAGGGCACTCCTACGAGCAGTACTTC. It yields the protein CASSLTGHSYEQYF. The entire variable domain, with the rest obtained from reference TRBV28 and TRBJ2-7, is as follows: DVKVTQSSRYLVKRTGEKVFLECVQDMDHENMFWYRQDPGLGLRLIYFSYDVKMKEKGDIPEGYSVSREKKERFSLILESASTNQTSMYLCASSLTGHSYEQYFGPGTRLTVT.

A few counts support this clone. This chain joins TRBV7-3 and TRBJ1-1; the match to TRBD1 covers 7 bases. Germline CDR1 and CDR2: SGHTA and FQGTGA. The CDR3 has 14 amino acids. V shed 3 bases, J shed 4 bases, and the junction held 5 bases outside the gene matches. The CDR3 region is CASSLDNRGTEAFF. In DNA, the CDR3 is TGTGCCAGCAGCTTGGATAACAGGGGCACTGAAGCTTTCTTT.

This sequence joins TRBV21-1 and TRBJ2-7; the table names TRBD1, a call not compared with the DNA. TRBV21-1 constitutes a pseudogene. The CDR3 length is 20 residues. The CDR3 nucleotides read TGTGCCAGCAGCAAAACCACAATCTCCACGCCGGCGACACATACCTACGAGCAGTACTTC. Residues: CASSKTTISTPATHTYEQYF.

The genes are TRBV5-4 and TRBJ2-2, with TRBD1 identical over 8 bases. This CDR3 is 16 amino acids long. V lost 2 bases, J lost 3 bases, and 6 bases stayed unmatched. The germline CDR1 and CDR2 sequences are SGHNT and YYREEE (reference sequence). The CDR3 sequence: CASSFALTGDTGELFF. The CDR3 nucleotides are TGTGCCAGCAGCTTTGCTCTGACAGGGGACACCGGGGAGCTGTTTTTT.

This clone was counted a single time. The genes are TRBV6-1 and TRBJ1-2; D unresolved. CDR1 and CDR2 (germline): MNHNS, SASEGT. With 1 base removed from V and 5 bases from J, the gap between germline ends came to 14 bases. The length of the CDR3 is 15 residues. CDR3 residues: CASSEERSREYGYTF. The CDR3 bases are TGTGCCAGCAGTGAAGAAAGGTCGCGGGAATATGGCTACACCTTC.